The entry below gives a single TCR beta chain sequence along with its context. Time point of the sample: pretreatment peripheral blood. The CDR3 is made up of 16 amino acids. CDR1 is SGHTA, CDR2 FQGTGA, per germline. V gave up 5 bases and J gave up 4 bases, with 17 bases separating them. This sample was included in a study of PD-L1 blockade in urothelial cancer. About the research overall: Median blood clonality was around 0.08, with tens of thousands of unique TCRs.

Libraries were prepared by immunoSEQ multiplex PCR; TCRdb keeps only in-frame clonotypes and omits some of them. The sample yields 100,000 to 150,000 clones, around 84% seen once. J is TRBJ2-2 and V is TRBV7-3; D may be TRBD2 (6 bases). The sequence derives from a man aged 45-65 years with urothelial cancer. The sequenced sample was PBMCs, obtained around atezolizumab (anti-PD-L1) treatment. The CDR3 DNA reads TGTGCCAGCAGCGCCGGGAGCCCCACCATCACCGGGGAGCTGTTTTTT. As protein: CASSAGSPTITGELFF.